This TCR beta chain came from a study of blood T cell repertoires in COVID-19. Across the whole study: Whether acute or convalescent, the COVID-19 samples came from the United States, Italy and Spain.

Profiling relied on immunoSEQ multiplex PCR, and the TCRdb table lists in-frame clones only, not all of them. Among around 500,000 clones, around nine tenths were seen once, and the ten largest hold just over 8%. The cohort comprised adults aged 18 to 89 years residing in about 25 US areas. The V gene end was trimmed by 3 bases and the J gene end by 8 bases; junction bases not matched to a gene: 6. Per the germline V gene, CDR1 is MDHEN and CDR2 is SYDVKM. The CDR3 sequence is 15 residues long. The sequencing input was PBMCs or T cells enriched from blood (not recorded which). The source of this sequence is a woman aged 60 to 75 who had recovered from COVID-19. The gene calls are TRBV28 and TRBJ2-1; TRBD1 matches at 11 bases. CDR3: CASSLGGQGDHEQFF. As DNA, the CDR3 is TGTGCCAGCAGTTTGGGGGGACAGGGGGACCATGAGCAGTTCTTC.